Given below is one T cell receptor beta chain in context. The CDR3 is 12 amino acids. Looked up from germline, CDR1 is SGHRS and CDR2 is YFSETQ. V lost 1 base to trimming and J lost 2 bases, with 4 bases between them. Only in-frame clones appear in the TCRdb table, and some are missing; sequencing was by immunoSEQ multiplex PCR. The repertoire holds about 400,000 clones, with around 90% as singletons. This entry is derived from a study of blood T cell repertoires in COVID-19. The cohort comprised adults aged roughly 18 to 95 years residing in under 30 US areas. Cohort placement rested on clinical history that participants reported themselves.

Sequences were obtained from PBMCs or T cells enriched from blood (not recorded which). The clonotype originates from a woman between 35 and 50 years old with acute COVID-19. The chain is built from TRBV5-1 and TRBJ2-7; D is undetermined. CDR3: CASSLSTYEQYF. For the CDR3, the DNA is TGCGCCAGCAGCTTGAGCACCTACGAGCAGTACTTC.